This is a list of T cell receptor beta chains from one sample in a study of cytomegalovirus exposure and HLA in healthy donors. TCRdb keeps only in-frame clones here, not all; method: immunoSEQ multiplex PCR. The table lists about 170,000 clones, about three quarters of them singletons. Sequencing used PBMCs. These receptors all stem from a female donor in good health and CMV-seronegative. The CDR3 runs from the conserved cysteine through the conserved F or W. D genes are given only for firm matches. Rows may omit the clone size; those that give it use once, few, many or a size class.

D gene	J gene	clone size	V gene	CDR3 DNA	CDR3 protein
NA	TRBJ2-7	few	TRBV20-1	TGCAGTGCTATCAGAAGTGCATTCGAGTACTTC	CSAIRSAFEYF
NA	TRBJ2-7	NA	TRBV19	TGTGCCAGTAGTATGGGGCGGAGGGACTCCTACGAGCAGTACTTC	CASSMGRRDSYEQYF
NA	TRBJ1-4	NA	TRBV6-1	TGTGCCAGCAGTGATACAGGGTCTAATGAAAAACTGTTTTTT	CASSDTGSNEKLFF
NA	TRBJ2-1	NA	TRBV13	TGTGCCAGCAGCTATCCCCCCCGGAGGCAGTTCTTC	CASSYPPRRQFF
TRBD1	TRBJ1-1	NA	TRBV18	TGTGCCAGCTCACCTCCGGGACAGGGTGGCACTGAAGCTTTCTTT	CASSPPGQGGTEAFF
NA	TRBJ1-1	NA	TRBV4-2	TGTGCCAGCAGCCGAGGAAGAGACGGGGATGAAGCTTTCTTT	CASSRGRDGDEAFF
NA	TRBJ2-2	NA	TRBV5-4	TGTGCCAGCAGCTCGAAGACTTCGAACACCGGGGAGCTGTTTTTT	CASSSKTSNTGELFF
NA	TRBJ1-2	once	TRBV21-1	TGTGCCAGCAGCAAAGTCAGTAAGCCGGGACAGGGGGCAGTCAGGTATGGCTACACCTTC	CASSKVSKPGQGAVRYGYTF
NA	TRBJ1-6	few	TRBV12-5	TGTGCTAGTGGTCTCCTCATGGGAGGTAGCAATTCACCCCTCCACTTT	CASGLLMGGSNSPLHF
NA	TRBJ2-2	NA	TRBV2	TGTGCCAGCAGGGACAGAGGGGAGCTGTTTTTT	CASRDRGELFF
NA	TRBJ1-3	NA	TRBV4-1	TGCGCCAGCAGCCTTGGGGGAGGCTCTGGAAACACCATATATTTT	CASSLGGGSGNTIYF
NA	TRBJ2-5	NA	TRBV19	TGTGCCAGTAGTATACTTTACGGGGGAAGCGAGACCCAGTACTTC	CASSILYGGSETQYF
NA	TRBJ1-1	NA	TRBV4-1	TGCGCCAGCAGCCAAGATCCGGGGGTGTCGAACACTGAAGCTTTCTTT	CASSQDPGVSNTEAFF
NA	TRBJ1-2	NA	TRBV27	TGTGCCAGCAGATCGTTACTCGTGAACTATGGCTACACCTTC	CASRSLLVNYGYTF
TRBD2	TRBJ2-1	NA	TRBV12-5	TGTGCTAGTGGCCCTCCGGGACTAGCGGATACCTACCGGGGGGGTGAGCAGTTCTTC	CASGPPGLADTYRGGEQFF
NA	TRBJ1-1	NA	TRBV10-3	TGTGCCATCAGTGAGCTCGAGGGGGTAACTGAAGCTTTCTTT	CAISELEGVTEAFF
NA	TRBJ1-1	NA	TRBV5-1	TGCGCCAGCAGCTTAATAGGACAGCAGATGAACACTGAAGCTTTCTTT	CASSLIGQQMNTEAFF
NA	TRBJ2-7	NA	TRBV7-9	TGTGCCAGCAGCTCGCTAGTTTTTCACGAGCAGTACTTC	CASSSLVFHEQYF
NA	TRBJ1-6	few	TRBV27	TGTGCCAGCAGTTTAGGTCGAACAGTACCCCTCCACTTT	CASSLGRTVPLHF
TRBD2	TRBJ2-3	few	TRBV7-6	TGTGCCAGCAGCTTATTAGCGGGAGAAGTGACAGATACGCAGTATTTT	CASSLLAGEVTDTQYF
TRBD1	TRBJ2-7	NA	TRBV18	TGTGCCAGCTCCAAAGCCGGGACAGGGGTTACCTACGAGCAGTACTTC	CASSKAGTGVTYEQYF
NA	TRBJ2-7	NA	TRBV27	TGTGCCAGCAGTCCGGCGACAGGAGCCTACGAGCAGTACTTC	CASSPATGAYEQYF
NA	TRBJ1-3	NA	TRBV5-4	TGTGCCAGCAGCTCGGACATAAGCTCTGGAAACACCATATATTTT	CASSSDISSGNTIYF
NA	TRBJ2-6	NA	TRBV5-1	TGCGCCAGCAGCCAGGACACTCTCTCTGGGGCCAACGTCCTGACTTTC	CASSQDTLSGANVLTF
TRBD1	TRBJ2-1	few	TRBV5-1	TGCGCCAGCAGTTCGGACAGGGTGACTGAGCAGTTCTTC	CASSSDRVTEQFF
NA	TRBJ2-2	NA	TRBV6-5	TGTGCCAGCAGTTACTCGATCCCGGGGAACACCGGGGAGCTGTTTTTT	CASSYSIPGNTGELFF
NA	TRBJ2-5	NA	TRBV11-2	TGTGCCAGCAGCTTTCCGGGATTAGCTCCAGAGACCCAGTACTTC	CASSFPGLAPETQYF
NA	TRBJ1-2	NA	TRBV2	TGTGCCAGCAGTGCGGGGGGGGTTAGCTATGGCTACACCTTC	CASSAGGVSYGYTF
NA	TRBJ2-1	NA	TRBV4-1	TGCGCCAGCAGCCAAGATGGGCCGACCTCCTACAATGAGCAGTTCTTC	CASSQDGPTSYNEQFF
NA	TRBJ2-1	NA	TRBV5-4	TGTGCCAGCAGCTTGGGGGGGCCAGGTGGAGATGAGCAGTTCTTC	CASSLGGPGGDEQFF
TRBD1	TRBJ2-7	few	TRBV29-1	TGCAGCGCACGGACAGGGGGCGACGAGCAGTACTTC	CSARTGGDEQYF
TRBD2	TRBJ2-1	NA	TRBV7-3	TGTGCCAGCAGCCCCGGCCCGCGGGGGGGCGGAAATGAGCAGTTCTTC	CASSPGPRGGGNEQFF
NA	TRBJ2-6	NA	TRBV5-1	TGCGCCAGCAGCTTCCAACCGGGACTCACTTTCTCTGGGGCCAACGTCCTGACTTTC	CASSFQPGLTFSGANVLTF
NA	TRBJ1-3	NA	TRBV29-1	TGCAGCGTTGCGTCCTCTGGAAACACCATATATTTT	CSVASSGNTIYF
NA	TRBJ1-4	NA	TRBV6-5	TGTGCCAGCAGTGATGGGGGCGGTAATGAAAAACTGTTTTTT	CASSDGGGNEKLFF
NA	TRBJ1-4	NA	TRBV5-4	TGTGCCAGCAGCCTTAGGAGGACGGGCCCCGGGGAAAAACTGTTTTTT	CASSLRRTGPGEKLFF
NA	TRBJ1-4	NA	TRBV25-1	TGTGCCAGCAGTGATCGGGGGGCGGGGGAAAAACTGTTTTTT	CASSDRGAGEKLFF
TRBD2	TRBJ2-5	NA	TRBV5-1	TGCGCCAGCAGCTTGGCGGGACTAGCGGGAAGAGAGACCCAGTACTTC	CASSLAGLAGRETQYF
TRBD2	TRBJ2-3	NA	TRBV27	TGTGCCAGCAGTTCGACTAGCGGGAACACAGATACGCAGTATTTT	CASSSTSGNTDTQYF
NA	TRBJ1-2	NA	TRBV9	TGTGCCAGCAGCGTAGGAGTTGCGAGGGAAAACTATGGCTACACCTTC	CASSVGVARENYGYTF
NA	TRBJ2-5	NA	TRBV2	TGTGCCAGCAGTGATGTTGGGGCCCAAGAGACCCAGTACTTC	CASSDVGAQETQYF